Below are 20 T cell receptor beta chains sequenced from a single sample in a study of T-cell reconstitution after alpha-beta-depleted transplantation in children. A TCRbeta library incorporating unique molecular identifiers was prepared. MiXCR was run by TCRdb on the PCR reads, yielding one entry per CDR3 protein. This table holds hundreds of thousands of distinct CDR3 sequences, approximately 29% found once. Sequenced material: PBMCs from the stem cell graft donor, taken from the stem cell graft. The receptor set was obtained from a human donor who donated a stem cell graft to a child with aplastic anemia.

The CDR3 DNA sequence: TGCAGCGTTGAAGCTGGCTCTGGAAACACCATATATTTT. It yields the protein CSVEAGSGNTIYF. The chain combines TRBV29-1 with TRBJ1-3; D gene uncertain. Germline V gives CDR1 SQVTM, CDR2 ANQGSEA. The V end was cut by 1 base, the J end by 0 bases, with 4 bases between. The CDR3 loop spans 13 amino acids.

This clonotype was seen only a few times. The J gene is TRBJ2-1, the V gene TRBV12-3 or TRBV12-4; D may be TRBD2 (6 bases). Trimming shortened V by 3 bases and J by 9 bases, and 9 bases separated the two germline ends. The CDR3 consists of 12 residues. The CDR3 bases are TGTGCCAGCAGTTTTGGGGGGAGTGAGCAGTTCTTC. It translates to CASSFGGSEQFF.

In its sample, this clonotype was seen a few times. The V call is TRBV20-1, the J call TRBJ2-1; 12 bases line up with TRBD2. V lost 5 bases, J lost 8 bases, and 7 bases stayed unmatched. Germline CDR1 reads DFQATT; CDR2 reads SNEGSKA (reference sequence). This CDR3 has 14 amino acids. The CDR3 loop is CSAAALAGGDEQFF. The CDR3 DNA sequence: TGCAGTGCTGCGGCTCTAGCGGGAGGGGATGAGCAGTTCTTC.

At least ten counts were recorded for this clonotype. The gene calls are TRBV12-3 or TRBV12-4 and TRBJ1-3, with 8 nucleotides matching TRBD1. J gave up 0 bases and V 2 bases, and 0 bases lay outside the gene matches. The CDR3 is 15 residues long. DNA for the CDR3: TGTGCCAGCAGTTTAACAGGGGGCTCTGGAAACACCATATATTTT. Its translation: CASSLTGGSGNTIYF.

There are a few counts of this clonotype. This sequence joins TRBV27 and TRBJ2-7; a possible D gene is TRBD2 (5 bases). This CDR3 spans 14 amino acids. Trimming left V 5 bases short and J 7 bases short, with 18 bases between. Germline CDR1 reads MNHEY; CDR2 reads SMNVEV (reference sequence). CDR3 nucleotides: TGTGCCAGCAGTCCTCTGCCGTTGAGGGAAGAGCAGTACTTC. Translation: CASSPLPLREEQYF.

This clonotype was seen only a few times. The rearrangement uses TRBV4-1 and TRBJ2-1, with D maybe TRBD2 (5 bases). Trimming stripped 2 bases from V and 3 bases from J, with 20 bases between. CDR1 is MGHRA, CDR2 YSYEKL, per germline. This CDR3 has 18 residues. CDR3: CASSQSGAAPLDYNEQFF. CDR3 in DNA: TGCGCCAGCAGCCAATCAGGAGCGGCACCCTTGGACTACAATGAGCAGTTCTTC.

The chain combines TRBV28 with TRBJ2-1; no clear D gene. Germline V lookup: CDR1 MDHEN, CDR2 SYDVKM. The CDR3 runs 13 residues. V was shortened by 3 bases and J by 3 bases, with 6 bases between the two germline ends. The CDR3 protein is CASSLSDYNEQFF. CDR3 nucleotide sequence: TGTGCCAGCAGTTTGTCCGACTACAATGAGCAGTTCTTC. The complete variable domain, with remaining parts taken from reference TRBV28 and TRBJ2-1, reads DVKVTQSSRYLVKRTGEKVFLECVQDMDHENMFWYRQDPGLGLRLIYFSYDVKMKEKGDIPEGYSVSREKKERFSLILESASTNQTSMYLCASSLSDYNEQFFGPGTRLTVL.

The genes are TRBV18 and TRBJ1-3; a weak D match, TRBD1 (5 bases). CDR1 and CDR2 (germline): KGHSH, LQKENI. V was shortened by 5 bases and J by 8 bases, with 19 bases between the two germline ends. The CDR3 covers 15 residues. The CDR3 nucleotides read TGTGCCAGCTCATCTCCGGGACGAAGGATGGACACCATATATTTT. Translated: CASSSPGRRMDTIYF.

This clonotype was observed a handful of times. The chain couples TRBV12-3 or TRBV12-4 to TRBJ2-7, with 7 bases matching TRBD2. The CDR3 is 15 residues long. J was trimmed by 2 bases and V by 3 bases; bases with no gene match: 7. CDR3 bases: TGTGCCAGCAGTTTCCGAGCGGGGAGGACCTACGAGCAGTACGTC. It yields the protein CASSFRAGRTYEQYV.

The chain has TRBV20-1 and TRBJ1-2, with D hard to call. CDR1 and CDR2 from the germline V gene are DFQATT and SNEGSKA (reference sequence). The CDR3 consists of 13 residues. The V end lost 1 base, the J end lost 8 bases, and 14 bases lay between the germline ends. The CDR3 sequence: CSARVGSKGGYTF. CDR3 bases: TGCAGTGCTAGAGTGGGGTCGAAGGGCGGCTACACCTTC.

The chain is built from TRBV5-1 and TRBJ2-1; perhaps TRBD1 as D (5 bases). This CDR3 has 16 residues. The V end lost 0 bases, the J end lost 0 bases, and 10 bases lay between the germline ends. Looked up from germline, CDR1 is SGHRS and CDR2 is YFSETQ. The CDR3, as DNA: TGCGCCAGCAGCTTGGGATACAGGAGCTCCTACAATGAGCAGTTCTTC. It is translated as CASSLGYRSSYNEQFF.

The chain recombines TRBV28 with TRBJ2-1; D may correspond to TRBD1 or TRBD2 (5 bases each). The germline V gene has CDR1 MDHEN and CDR2 SYDVKM. Trimming removed 5 bases at V and 9 bases at J, with 17 bases between. This CDR3 contains 14 residues. CDR3 in amino acids: CASSPGPFGSEQFF. CDR3 in DNA: TGTGCCAGCAGTCCAGGGCCCTTTGGGAGTGAGCAGTTCTTC.

The chain is built from TRBV12-3 or TRBV12-4 and TRBJ2-1; a possible D gene is TRBD2 (6 bases). The V end was cut by 6 bases, the J end by 1 base, with 16 bases between. The CDR3 runs 16 residues. The CDR3 bases are TGTGCCAGCAGACCTGGAGGGCCTGAGTCCTACAATGAGCAGTTCTTC. It encodes CASRPGGPESYNEQFF.

This chain joins TRBV24-1 and TRBJ2-1; D may be TRBD1 or TRBD2 (5 bases each). Germline-derived CDR1 and CDR2 are KGHDR and SFDVKD. Trimming cost V 10 bases and J 8 bases, with 17 bases left between them. The CDR3 loop spans 13 amino acids. The CDR3 sequence is CATQKEGEYEQFF. CDR3 coding DNA: TGTGCCACTCAAAAAGAAGGGGAGTATGAGCAGTTCTTC.

The chain is built from TRBV7-9 and TRBJ2-7; D gene unclear. V lost 6 bases and J 0 bases, leaving 6 bases between the germline ends. Germline loops: CDR1 SEHNR, CDR2 FQNEAQ (reference sequence). The CDR3 is made up of 12 amino acids. The CDR3 region has the DNA TGTGCCAGCAGTGGCTACTCCTACGAGCAGTACTTC. Its protein product is CASSGYSYEQYF. Combining the CDR3 with reference TRBV7-9 and TRBJ2-7 gives the whole variable domain DTGVSQNPRHKITKRGQNVTFRCDPISEHNRLYWYRQTLGQGPEFLTYFQNEAQLEKSRLLSDRFSAERPKGSFSTLEIQRTEQGDSAMYLCASSGYSYEQYFGPGTRLTVT.

This clonotype was observed a few times. The genes are TRBV2 and TRBJ2-7; 7 bases match TRBD2. The junction had 11 bases not matched to a gene; V was cut back by 6 bases and J by 3 bases. The CDR3 covers 15 residues. The germline gives CDR1 SNHLY, CDR2 FYNNEI. The CDR3 DNA sequence: TGTGCCAGCAGGGGAAGCGGGAACTCTTTCTACGAGCAGTACTTC. Protein: CASRGSGNSFYEQYF.

This clonotype was counted only a few times. V and J are TRBV20-1 and TRBJ2-7; 7 positions agree with TRBD1. This CDR3 comprises 14 residues. The V and J ends lost 1 base and 5 bases, in that order; junction bases with no gene match: 8. The germline gives CDR1 DFQATT, CDR2 SNEGSKA (reference sequence). DNA of the CDR3: TGCAGTGCTAGAGGCCCCCTAAGGGGGCACGAGCAGTACGTC. Translation: CSARGPLRGHEQYV.

The V call is TRBV9, the J call TRBJ1-2; D ambiguous. CDR1 and CDR2 from the germline V gene are SGDLS and YYNGEE. Trimming shortened V by 3 bases and J by 3 bases, and 12 bases separated the two germline ends. The CDR3 totals 14 residues. This CDR3 reads CASSAGPTYYGYTF. For the CDR3, the DNA is TGTGCCAGCAGCGCCGGACCCACATACTATGGCTACACCTTC.

This chain uses TRBV27 with TRBJ1-1, with D possibly matching TRBD1 (6 bases). The CDR3 is 15 residues long. Germline V gene sequence: CDR1 MNHEY, CDR2 SMNVEV (reference sequence). V dropped 6 bases and J dropped 1 base, with 15 bases sitting between them. The CDR3 region is CASSLGGGWNTEAFF. The CDR3 DNA sequence: TGTGCCAGCAGCCTCGGCGGGGGCTGGAACACTGAAGCTTTCTTT.

The J gene is TRBJ1-5, the V gene TRBV12-3 or TRBV12-4; 7 positions agree with TRBD1. The V segment lost 5 bases and the J segment 1 base; nucleotides outside the gene matches: 5. The CDR3 has 15 residues. The DNA of the CDR3 is TGTGCCAGCAGTCATCAACAGGGGAGCAATCAGCCCCAGCATTTT. Translating gives CASSHQQGSNQPQHF.